This is a list of T cell receptor delta chains from one sample in a study of DNA immune sequencing with unique molecular identifiers. TCRdb reprocessed the multiplex PCR reads through CATT. This sample yields 2,500 to 3,000 delta-chain clones, of which less than 15% are seen a single time; approximately 22% belongs to the top ten. The sample comprised gamma-delta T cells from PBMCs. The receptors come from a human donor in good health. Each CDR3 is given with its conserved first and last residue. Fields, in order: J gene, V gene, clone size, CDR3 length, D gene, CDR3 DNA, CDR3 protein. A D gene is named only where the DNA matches it firmly. Some rows mark clone size as missing; the rest say once, few, many or name a class of expanded clone.

J gene: TRDJ1
V gene: TRDV2
clone size: large
CDR3 length: 15
D gene: TRDD3
CDR3 DNA: TGTGCCTGTGACACTCTGGGGGCTGACAGGGATAAACTCATCTTT
CDR3 protein: CACDTLGADRDKLIF

J gene: TRDJ1
V gene: TRDV2
clone size: -
CDR3 length: 14
D gene: TRDD3
CDR3 DNA: TGTGCCTGTGACCCCGTACTGGGGGATGAGTGGCTCATCTTT
CDR3 protein: CACDPVLGDEWLIF

J gene: TRDJ1
V gene: TRDV2
clone size: large
CDR3 length: 17
D gene: TRDD3
CDR3 DNA: TGTGCCTGTGACACCGTCGGGATACGCGGGCACACCGATAAACTCATCTTT
CDR3 protein: CACDTVGIRGHTDKLIF

J gene: TRDJ1
V gene: TRDV2
clone size: -
CDR3 length: 19
D gene: TRDD3
CDR3 DNA: TGTGCCTGTGACACCGTTCTCTCTACAGCGGCTGGGGATAGGGGTAAACTCATCTTT
CDR3 protein: CACDTVLSTAAGDRGKLIF

J gene: TRDJ1
V gene: TRDV2
clone size: -
CDR3 length: 16
D gene: TRDD3
CDR3 DNA: TGTGCCTGTGATGAACTACTGGGGGCGTACACCGATAAACTCATCTTT
CDR3 protein: CACDELLGAYTDKLIF

J gene: TRDJ1
V gene: TRDV2
clone size: large
CDR3 length: 18
D gene: TRDD3
CDR3 DNA: TGTGCCTGTGACACCTTACTGGGGGATACCGAGGACACCGATAAACTCATCTTT
CDR3 protein: CACDTLLGDTEDTDKLIF

J gene: TRDJ1
V gene: TRAV38-2/DV8
clone size: medium-sized
CDR3 length: 20
D gene: TRDD3
CDR3 DNA: TGTGCTTATAGTAGGAAATATCCGTACTGGGGGACCCAACACACCGATAAACTCATCTTT
CDR3 protein: CAYSRKYPYWGTQHTDKLIF

J gene: TRDJ1
V gene: TRDV3
clone size: few
CDR3 length: 14
D gene: -
CDR3 DNA: TGTGCCTTTCTCCTACGTCTGTACACCGATAAACTCATCTTT
CDR3 protein: CAFLLRLYTDKLIF

J gene: TRDJ1
V gene: TRDV2
clone size: medium-sized
CDR3 length: 18
D gene: -
CDR3 DNA: TGTGCCTGTGACAGCCTTTCCGAGCGTGGGGCTCACACCGATAAACTCATCTTT
CDR3 protein: CACDSLSERGAHTDKLIF

J gene: TRDJ1
V gene: TRDV3
clone size: medium-sized
CDR3 length: 20
D gene: -
CDR3 DNA: TGTGCCTATGGGGGACTTCCTACGTTACCCGGGGACTTGTACACCGATAAACTCATCTTT
CDR3 protein: CAYGGLPTLPGDLYTDKLIF